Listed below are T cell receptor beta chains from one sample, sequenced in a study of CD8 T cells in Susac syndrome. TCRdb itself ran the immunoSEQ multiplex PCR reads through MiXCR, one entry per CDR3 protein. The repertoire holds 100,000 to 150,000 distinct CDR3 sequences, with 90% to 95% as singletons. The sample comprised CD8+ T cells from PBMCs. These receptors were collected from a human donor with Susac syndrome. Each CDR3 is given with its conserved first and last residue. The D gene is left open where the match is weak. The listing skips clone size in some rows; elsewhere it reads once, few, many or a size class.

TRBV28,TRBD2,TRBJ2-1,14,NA,TGTGCCAGCACCCAGCGGGAGCTCTACAATGAGCAGTTCTTC,CASTQRELYNEQFF
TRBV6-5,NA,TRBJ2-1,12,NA,TGTGCCAGCAGAATGGGGAGCAATGAGCAGTTCTTC,CASRMGSNEQFF
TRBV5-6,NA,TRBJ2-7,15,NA,TGTGCCAGCAGCTTAGAGGCGGGGCCCCTTCACGAGCAGTACTTC,CASSLEAGPLHEQYF
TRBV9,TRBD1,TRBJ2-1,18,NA,TGTGCCAGCAGCGCATTAGGAGGGGCGGGACAGGGTGGCGATGAGCAGTTCTTC,CASSALGGAGQGGDEQFF
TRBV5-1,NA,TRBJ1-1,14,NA,TGCGCCAGCAGCTCGAGACCGGAGGTCGACGAAGCTTTCTTT,CASSSRPEVDEAFF
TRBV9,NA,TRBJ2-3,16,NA,TGTGCCAGCAGCGTAGGTTCAGTGGAGGTCGCAGATACGCAGTATTTT,CASSVGSVEVADTQYF
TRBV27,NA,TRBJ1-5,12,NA,TGTGCCAGCAGAAACTACAATCAGCCCCAGCATTTT,CASRNYNQPQHF
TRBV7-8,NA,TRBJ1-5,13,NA,TGTGCCAGCAGCTTAGGTGAGAATCAGCCCCAGCATTTT,CASSLGENQPQHF
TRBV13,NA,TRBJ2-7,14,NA,TGTGCCAGCAGCTTAGGGGACGGTACCTACGAGCAGTACTTC,CASSLGDGTYEQYF
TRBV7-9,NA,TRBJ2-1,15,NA,TGTGCCAGCAGCTTAGGAGGGATTAGCCGAAATGAGCAGTTCTTC,CASSLGGISRNEQFF
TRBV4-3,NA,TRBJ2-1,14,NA,TGCGCCAGCAGCGCATCCAAGGTCTACAATGAGCAGTTCTTC,CASSASKVYNEQFF
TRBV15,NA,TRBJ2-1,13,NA,TGTGCCACTGGGACGAATAGCGGCAATGAGCAGTTCTTC,CATGTNSGNEQFF
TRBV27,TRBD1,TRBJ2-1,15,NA,TGTGCCAGCAGTCCGACAGGGGGCTACTACAATGAGCAGTTCTTC,CASSPTGGYYNEQFF
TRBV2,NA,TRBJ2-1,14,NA,TGTGCCAGCAGTGAAGTGGGGAGTCGGGATGAGCAGTTCTTC,CASSEVGSRDEQFF
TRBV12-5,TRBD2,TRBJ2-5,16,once,TGTGCTAGTGGTTTGTGGGTTAGCGGGGCCCAAGAGACCCAGTACTTC,CASGLWVSGAQETQYF
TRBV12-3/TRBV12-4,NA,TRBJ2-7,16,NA,TGTGCCAGCAGTTTAGCGCTAAGAGGGGGATTGATCGAGCAGTACTTC,CASSLALRGGLIEQYF
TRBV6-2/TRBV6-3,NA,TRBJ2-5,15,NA,TGTGCCAGCAGTCGGGATCCCCTCGATGGGGAGACCCAGTACTTC,CASSRDPLDGETQYF
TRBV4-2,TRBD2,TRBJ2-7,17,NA,TGTGCCAGCAGCCAAGAACTGTCGCGGGAGATTGCGTACGAGCAGTACTTC,CASSQELSREIAYEQYF
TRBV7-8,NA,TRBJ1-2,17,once,TGTGCCAGCAGCCTGGAGGTGGAAGAGTCGGCGAACTATGGCTACACCTTC,CASSLEVEESANYGYTF
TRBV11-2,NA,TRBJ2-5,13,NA,TGTGCCAGCAGACCTTACAAGGGGGAGACCCAGTACTTC,CASRPYKGETQYF
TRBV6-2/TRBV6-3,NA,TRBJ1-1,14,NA,TGTGCCAGCGGGGGACCCGGGATGAACACTGAAGCTTTCTTT,CASGGPGMNTEAFF
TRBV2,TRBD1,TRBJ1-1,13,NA,TGTGCCAGCAGTGACGGACAGGGCTTGGAAGCTTTCTTT,CASSDGQGLEAFF
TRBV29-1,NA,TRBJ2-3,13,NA,TGCAGCGCAGTATCGGGAGACACAGATACGCAGTATTTT,CSAVSGDTDTQYF
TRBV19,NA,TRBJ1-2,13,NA,TGTGCCAGTAGTATTGTTAGGGAAGACGGCTACACCTTC,CASSIVREDGYTF
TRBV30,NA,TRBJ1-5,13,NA,TGTGCCTGGAGTGTAGACACCAATCAGCCCCAGCATTTT,CAWSVDTNQPQHF
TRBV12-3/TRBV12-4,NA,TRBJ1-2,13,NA,TGTGCCAGCAGTTCTTCAGGGGTAGGAGGCTACACCTTC,CASSSSGVGGYTF
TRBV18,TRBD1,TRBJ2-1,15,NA,TGTGCCAGCTCACCAGGGACAGGGGAGTACAATGAGCAGTTCTTC,CASSPGTGEYNEQFF
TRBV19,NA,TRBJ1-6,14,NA,TGTGCCAGTAGTACCCCGGGGGATTCTTCACCCCTCCACTTT,CASSTPGDSSPLHF
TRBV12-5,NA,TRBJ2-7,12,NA,TGTGCTAGTGGTTTGGTAGTCTACGAGCAGTACTTC,CASGLVVYEQYF
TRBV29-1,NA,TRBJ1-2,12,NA,TGCAGCGCCCGTGGGGACACCTATGGCTACACCTTC,CSARGDTYGYTF
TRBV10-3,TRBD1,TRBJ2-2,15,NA,TGTGCCATCAGTGAGGGGACAGGGGTCACCGGGGAGCTGTTTTTT,CAISEGTGVTGELFF
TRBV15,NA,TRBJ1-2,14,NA,TGTGCCACCAGCAGAGATCGGGGGGACTATGGCTACACCTTC,CATSRDRGDYGYTF
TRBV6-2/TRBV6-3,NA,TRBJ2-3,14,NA,TGTGCCAGCAGTTACCACGGGAGCGCGGATACGCAGTATTTT,CASSYHGSADTQYF
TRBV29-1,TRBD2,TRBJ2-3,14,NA,TGCAGCGTTGAGGCGGGAGGGAGCACAGATACGCAGTATTTT,CSVEAGGSTDTQYF
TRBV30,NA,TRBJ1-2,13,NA,TGTGCCTGGAGGGAGACAGGAGACTATGGCTACACCTTC,CAWRETGDYGYTF
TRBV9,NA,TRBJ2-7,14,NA,TGTGCCAGCACCCCAAGCGGTTCGGACTACGAGCAGTACTTC,CASTPSGSDYEQYF
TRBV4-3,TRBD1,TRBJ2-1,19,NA,TGCGCCAGCAGCCAAGAGCCCGGGACAGGGGACCTGGTTTACAATGAGCAGTTCTTC,CASSQEPGTGDLVYNEQFF
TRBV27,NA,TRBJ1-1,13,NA,TGTGCCAGCACCCCAGTGGGTAGCACTGAAGCTTTCTTT,CASTPVGSTEAFF
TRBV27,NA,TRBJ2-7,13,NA,TGTGCCAGCAGTCTGACACTGGGGATCGAGCAGTACTTC,CASSLTLGIEQYF
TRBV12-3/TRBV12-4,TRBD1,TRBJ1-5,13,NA,TGTGCCAGCAGGGGACAGGGGGGTCAGCCCCAGCATTTT,CASRGQGGQPQHF
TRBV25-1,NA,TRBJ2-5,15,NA,TGTGCCAGCAGTCGGGACAAGCCGGTACAAGAGACCCAGTACTTC,CASSRDKPVQETQYF
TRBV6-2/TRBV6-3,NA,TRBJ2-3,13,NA,TGTGCCAGCAGTTTCGGGAGTGCAGATACGCAGTATTTT,CASSFGSADTQYF
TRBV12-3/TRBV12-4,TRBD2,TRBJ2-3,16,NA,TGTGCCAGCAGGGGGCCTTTTAGCGGGAGCACAGATACGCAGTATTTT,CASRGPFSGSTDTQYF
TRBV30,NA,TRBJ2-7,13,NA,TGTGCCTGGAGTTCCGGGTCCGAATACGAGCAGTACTTC,CAWSSGSEYEQYF
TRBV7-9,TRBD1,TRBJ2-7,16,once,TGTGCCAGCAGCATTACAAACAGGGGCCCAGCCTACGAGCAGTACTTC,CASSITNRGPAYEQYF